The T cell receptor (beta chain) described here comes from a study of shared clonotypes between healthy human individuals. The overall study: Used for every donor were three CD4 naive, three CD4 memory, two CD8 naive and one CD8 memory plate.

Broader study findings: Non-shared clonotypes had lower generation probabilities than clonotypes shared by all four sorted-subset donors. Among the subsets, naive ones generally showed larger estimated richness than memory ones.

Naive CD8 cells lacked CD45RO and underwent positive selection for CCR7, leaving out terminally differentiated effector memory CD45RA+ cells. In the case of this clone: Its specificity is not known.

The germline CDR1 and CDR2 sequences are LNHNV and YYDKDF (reference sequence). CDR3 size: 18 residues. The ends lost 5 bases at V and 0 bases at J; junction bases unmatched: 14. Original analysis: Because ImmunoSEQ provided only junction sequences with no quality scores, the filtering differed. Repertoires were generated with immunoSEQ multiplex PCR, while TCRdb's copy carries only in-frame clones and drops some. V, J and clone size reflect that table, while D and trimming were determined from the DNA. The sample has roughly 650,000 clones, around 96% seen once; the top ten hold about 0.11%. Sample: naive CD8+ T cells sorted from blood. The rearrangement joins TRBV15 to TRBJ2-5; 8 bases map to TRBD1. The source is a woman between 25 and 40 years old in good health. Here the CDR3 reads CATSLGTGTWRYQETQYF. In DNA, the CDR3 is TGTGCCACCAGCCTCGGGACAGGCACTTGGAGGTACCAAGAGACCCAGTACTTC.